The source of this T cell receptor beta chain is a study of blood T cell repertoires in COVID-19. This clone was observed once. Exposed study participants had met a COVID-19 case within 2 weeks before entry. TCRdb's table, derived via immunoSEQ multiplex PCR, lists solely in-frame clones and lacks some. The sample contains some 290,000 clones, roughly nine tenths of which appear only once. In germline, CDR1 is LNHDA, CDR2 SQIVND (reference sequence). Trimming shortened V by 3 bases and J by 8 bases, and 10 bases separated the two germline ends. The CDR3 runs 12 residues. The receptor was isolated from a woman aged 25 to 39 who had been exposed to COVID-19. The chain links TRBV19 to TRBJ1-2; D might be TRBD1 (5 bases). Specimen: PBMCs or T cells enriched from blood (not recorded which). Here the CDR3 reads CASSMAGVGYTF. Here the CDR3 DNA reads TGTGCCAGTAGTATGGCGGGGGTCGGCTACACCTTC.